The 9 T cell receptor beta chains reported below all come from one sample, sequenced in a study of CD4 T cells in relation to SARS-CoV-2 and coronaviruses. Only in-frame clones appear in the TCRdb table, and some are missing; sequencing was by immunoSEQ multiplex PCR. The data contain about 68,000 clones, 80% to 95% of them singletons. CD4+ T cells from unexposed donors were obtained before the COVID-19 pandemic (2011-2018). Input material: naive CD4+ T cells from PBMCs. Subset in this sample: naive CD4+ T cells isolated by negative enrichment. The receptors come from a human donor in good health.

The chain is built from TRBV6-5 and TRBJ1-2; tentative D call: TRBD1 (5 bases). Trimming removed 6 bases from V and 2 bases from J, with 16 bases in between. Looked up from germline, CDR1 is MNHEY and CDR2 is SVGAGI. This CDR3 comprises 15 residues. CDR3: CASSRDRYRNYGYTF. CDR3 coding DNA: TGTGCCAGCAGCCGGGACCGATACCGAAACTATGGCTACACCTTC.

This chain connects TRBV6-2 or TRBV6-3 to TRBJ2-7, with 11 bases aligning to TRBD1. Looked up from germline, CDR1 is MNHEY and CDR2 is SVGEGT. The CDR3 sequence is 16 residues long. Losses at the gene ends were 0 bases for V and 3 bases for J; bases not matched to a gene: 4. The CDR3 here is CASSYSMGQGVYEQYF. DNA for the CDR3: TGTGCCAGCAGTTACTCGATGGGACAGGGGGTCTACGAGCAGTACTTC.

The chain uses TRBV2 and TRBJ1-2, with D uncertain. V was pared by 1 base and J by 8 bases, with 8 bases between. The CDR3 has 12 amino acids. Germline values: CDR1 SNHLY, CDR2 FYNNEI. CDR3 sequence reads: CASSEDRLGYTF. The CDR3 DNA is TGTGCCAGCAGTGAAGACCGCCTGGGCTACACCTTC.

This rearrangement joins TRBV24-1 to TRBJ1-1, with 10 bases that match TRBD1. The trim removed 3 bases at V and 4 bases at J, leaving 1 base unmatched. Germline V gene data show CDR1 as KGHDR and CDR2 as SFDVKD. The CDR3 is made up of 14 amino acids. The CDR3 loop is CATSDRTGGTEAFF. CDR3 DNA sequence: TGTGCCACCAGTGATCGGACAGGGGGCACTGAAGCTTTCTTT.

This sequence joins TRBV5-1 and TRBJ1-6, with TRBD1 as a possible D gene (5 bases). CDR1 and CDR2 (germline): SGHRS, YFSETQ. Trimming took 1 base from V and 6 from J, leaving 8 bases between them. The CDR3 totals 14 residues. For the CDR3, the DNA is TGCGCCAGCAGCTTGATCGGGACTAATTCACCCCTCCACTTT. It specifies CASSLIGTNSPLHF. Based on the CDR3 plus reference TRBV5-1 and TRBJ1-6, the full variable domain is KAGVTQTPRYLIKTRGQQVTLSCSPISGHRSVSWYQQTPGQGLQFLFEYFSETQRNKGNFPGRFSGRQFSNSRSEMNVSTLELGDSALYLCASSLIGTNSPLHFGNGTRLTVT.

The CDR3 coding sequence is TGTGCCAGCAGCCGGGGGCACGCTGAAGCTTTCTTT. It specifies CASSRGHAEAFF. The chain has TRBV27 and TRBJ1-1, with a tentative D call TRBD1 (6 bases). Trimming stripped 6 bases from V and 6 bases from J, with 11 bases between. CDR1 is MNHEY and CDR2 is SMNVEV in the germline V gene (reference sequence). The CDR3 contains 12 residues.

The chain has TRBV3-1 (or the pseudogene TRBV3-2) and TRBJ2-5; D not certain. Germline assignment: CDR1 LGHDT and CDR2 YNNKEL (reference sequence). This CDR3 has 13 residues. V was clipped by 11 bases and J by 1 base, with 14 bases between them. CDR3 sequence reads: CAGSIPGQETQYF. The CDR3 nucleotides read TGTGCCGGATCCATCCCGGGCCAAGAGACCCAGTACTTC.

The gene calls are TRBV28 and TRBJ1-2, with D possibly TRBD1 on 5 matching bases. In germline, CDR1 is MDHEN, CDR2 SYDVKM. This CDR3 has 14 residues. Deletions cut 5 bases from V and 5 bases from J, with 15 bases between. CDR3 in amino acids: CASSPREPPYGYTF. CDR3 nucleotide sequence: TGTGCCAGCAGTCCCAGGGAACCGCCATATGGCTACACCTTC.

The J gene is TRBJ2-3, the V gene TRBV30; D is undetermined. Germline values: CDR1 GTSNPN, CDR2 SVGIG (reference sequence). This CDR3 region has 12 residues. V lost 2 bases to trimming and J lost 5 bases, with 8 bases between them. The CDR3, as DNA: TGTGCCTGGAGTTGGCTTAAAGATACGCAGTATTTT. Protein product: CAWSWLKDTQYF.